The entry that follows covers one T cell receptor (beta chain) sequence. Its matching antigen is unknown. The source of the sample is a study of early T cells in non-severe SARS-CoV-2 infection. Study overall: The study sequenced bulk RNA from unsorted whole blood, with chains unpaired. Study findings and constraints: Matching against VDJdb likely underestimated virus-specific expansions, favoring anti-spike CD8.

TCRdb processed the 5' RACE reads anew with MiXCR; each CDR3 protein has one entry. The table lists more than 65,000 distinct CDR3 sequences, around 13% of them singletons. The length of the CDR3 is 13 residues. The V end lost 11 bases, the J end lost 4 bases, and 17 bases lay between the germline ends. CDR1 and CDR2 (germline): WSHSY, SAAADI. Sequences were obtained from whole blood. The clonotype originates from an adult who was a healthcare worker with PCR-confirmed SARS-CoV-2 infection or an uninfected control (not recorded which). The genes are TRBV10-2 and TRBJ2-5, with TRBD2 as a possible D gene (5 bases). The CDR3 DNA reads TGCGCCTCCTCAACTGTGGAGGCAGAGACCCAGTACTTC. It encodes CASSTVEAETQYF.